The clone carrying this T cell receptor beta chain was seen ten or more times. Its antigen is unknown. This specimen comes from a study of T-cell memory formation after mild COVID-19. General study findings and limits: Pre-infection memory held some responding clones, suggesting pre-existing cross-reactive T cells responded.

TCRdb called the 5' RACE reads again in MiXCR, with one record for every CDR3 protein. Here the sample spans roughly 280,000 distinct CDR3 sequences, around 8% being singletons. Germline V gene sequence: CDR1 SEHNR, CDR2 FQNEAQ (reference sequence). This CDR3 spans 12 amino acids. V lost 5 bases, J lost 4 bases, and 9 bases lay in between. This sequence was found in a man younger than 35 who had mild COVID-19 (a few samples of this study predate the infection). Cell type and time point are not known. Source material: PBMCs or a T cell subset sorted from them (not recorded which). V gene TRBV7-9 combines with J gene TRBJ2-7, with no clear D. The CDR3 DNA is TGTGCCAGCAGCCCACACCCGTACGAGCAGTACTTC. Translated, it gives CASSPHPYEQYF.